This T cell receptor beta chain comes out of a study of spatial heterogeneity in lung cancer. Regarding the study as a whole: Expanded alpha and beta TCR counts within tumors tracked tumor mutation counts.

This clonotype qualifies as medium-sized. Antigen specificity is unknown. Trimming shortened V by 2 bases and J by 1 base, and 9 bases separated the two germline ends. The CDR3 contains 14 residues. The V gene's germline CDR1 is SGHDT and CDR2 YYEEEE. MiXCR was run by TCRdb on the 5' RACE reads, yielding one entry per CDR3 protein. The sample comprises about 1,500 distinct CDR3 sequences, around 18% of which are singletons, and around half rests with the top ten. This sample's time point: sample taken at primary tumor resection. The 72 donors had untreated early-stage non-small cell lung cancer. Unsorted whole RNA from tumor, nontumor lung or frozen PBMC underwent sequencing.

This chain joins TRBV5-6 and TRBJ1-2; possible D gene TRBD1, 5 bases. The source material was lung tumor tissue, sampled at surgery. The sequence was obtained from a male donor with early-stage non-small cell lung cancer. The CDR3 nucleotides are TGTGCCAGCAGCTTAAGACAGCTTAACTATGGCTACACCTTC. This translates into CASSLRQLNYGYTF.